A single sample gave rise to the 7 T cell receptor beta chains below, sequenced in a study of CD4+ T cells in melanoma. Only in-frame clones appear in the TCRdb table, and some are missing; sequencing was by immunoSEQ multiplex PCR. The table has about 10,000 clones, 78% seen once; the top ten hold roughly 21%. Sequencing was carried out using cells from a culture (not recorded whether cultured in vitro). The receptors stem from a human donor with melanoma.

The CDR3 nucleotides are TGTGCCAACACGAGCGAGGGCGAGCAGTACTTC. As protein: CANTSEGEQYF. This chain connects TRBV27 to TRBJ2-7; a possible D gene is TRBD2 (5 bases). This CDR3 is 11 amino acids long. From germline, CDR1 is MNHEY and CDR2 SMNVEV (reference sequence). Trimming shortened V by 10 bases and J by 6 bases, and 13 bases separated the two germline ends.

The V call is TRBV19, the J call TRBJ2-5; TRBD2 might be the D (6 bases). V lost 4 bases, J lost 2 bases, and 14 bases lay in between. The CDR3 runs to 15 residues. Germline V lookup: CDR1 LNHDA, CDR2 SQIVND (reference sequence). CDR3 sequence: CASSTLGSGQETQYF. CDR3 bases: TGTGCCAGTAGTACGCTCGGGAGCGGTCAAGAGACCCAGTACTTC.

The chain couples TRBV6-1 to TRBJ2-3; TRBD1 matches at 8 bases. V trimming: 3 bases; J trimming: 2 bases; junction bases outside the gene matches: 7. The CDR3 runs to 16 residues. Germline V gene data show CDR1 as MNHNS and CDR2 as SASEGT. The CDR3 DNA sequence: TGTGCCAGCAGTGATCCGGGACAGGCCAACACAGATACGCAGTATTTT. It is translated as CASSDPGQANTDTQYF.

CDR3 sequence reads: CASSYQRVPTYGYTF. DNA of the CDR3: TGTGCCAGCAGTTACCAAAGGGTCCCCACTTATGGCTACACCTTC. V is TRBV6-5 and J is TRBJ1-2; D uncertain. Germline-derived CDR1 and CDR2 are MNHEY and SVGAGI. The CDR3 spans 15 residues. V lost 2 bases to trimming and J lost 5 bases, with 15 bases between them.

The chain is built from TRBV19 and TRBJ2-7; D not resolved. The length of the CDR3 is 13 residues. Per germline, CDR1 LNHDA and CDR2 SQIVND (reference sequence). V was trimmed by 5 bases and J by 3 bases, leaving 11 bases between them. CDR3 bases: TGTGCCAGTAGTGGACCGGGTTTCTACGAGCAGTACTTC. Protein sequence: CASSGPGFYEQYF. The variable domain in full, completed from reference TRBV19 and TRBJ2-7, reads DGGITQSPKYLFRKEGQNVTLSCEQNLNHDAMYWYRQDPGQGLRLIYYSQIVNDFQKGDIAEGYSVSREKKESFPLTVTSAQKNPTAFYLCASSGPGFYEQYFGPGTRLTVT.

The chain has TRBV5-1 and TRBJ2-5; D not certain. Trimming shortened V by 2 bases and J by 4 bases, and 9 bases separated the two germline ends. Germline CDR1 SGHRS, CDR2 YFSETQ. This CDR3 is built from 13 residues. CDR3 sequence (DNA): TGCGCCAGCAGCTTATATTTGGGAGAGACCCAGTACTTC. Its protein product is CASSLYLGETQYF.

The V call is TRBV4-1, the J call TRBJ2-7; no clear D gene. CDR1 MGHRA and CDR2 YSYEKL come from the germline V gene. CDR3 size: 13 residues. V lost 1 base to trimming and J lost 6 bases, with 10 bases between them. The CDR3 sequence: CASSQVLGFEQYF. CDR3 sequence (DNA): TGCGCCAGCAGCCAAGTGCTTGGGTTCGAGCAGTACTTC.